These 21 T cell receptor beta chains came from one sample sequenced in a study of blood T cell repertoires in COVID-19. Only in-frame clones appear in the TCRdb table, and some are missing; sequencing was by immunoSEQ multiplex PCR. Counted here are 190,000 or so clones, 70% to 90% occurring once; the ten biggest clones make up around 3%. Source material: peripheral blood. The receptors derive from a man in his forties or fifties with active or convalescent COVID-19.

The chain joins TRBV2 to TRBJ2-5; D is undetermined. Germline loops: CDR1 SNHLY, CDR2 FYNNEI. The CDR3 totals 13 residues. V was cut by 7 bases and J by 5 bases, with 14 bases left in between. The CDR3 DNA is TGTGCCAGCAAGCCCGTGGTGGTTGAGACCCAGTACTTC. It is translated as CASKPVVVETQYF.

This chain connects TRBV6-2 or TRBV6-3 to TRBJ2-1, with TRBD2 identical over 8 bases. Looked up from germline, CDR1 is MNHEY and CDR2 is SVGEGT. V was pared by 5 bases and J by 10 bases, with 7 bases of the junction left unmatched. The CDR3 loop spans 13 amino acids. CDR3 sequence reads: CASSPGLVFEQFF. For the CDR3, the DNA is TGTGCCAGCAGTCCGGGACTAGTGTTCGAGCAGTTCTTC.

The V gene is TRBV10-3, the J gene TRBJ2-7; TRBD1 is a possible D gene (6 bases). Germline loops: CDR1 ENHRY, CDR2 SYGVKD. The CDR3 covers 15 residues. With 2 bases removed from V and 3 bases from J, the gap between germline ends came to 14 bases. CDR3 region: CAISENPDRVYEQYF. CDR3 nucleotides: TGTGCCATCAGTGAGAACCCGGACAGAGTCTACGAGCAGTACTTC.

The chain is built from TRBV19 and TRBJ2-7, with TRBD2 as a possible D gene (5 bases). Trimming shortened V by 6 bases and J by 2 bases, and 14 bases separated the two germline ends. Germline V gene sequence: CDR1 LNHDA, CDR2 SQIVND (reference sequence). The CDR3 covers 14 residues. In DNA form, the CDR3 reads TGTGCCAGTAGCCCCCGGCGGGCGCCCTACGAGCAGTACTTC. It is translated as CASSPRRAPYEQYF.

DNA of the CDR3: TGTGCCAGTAGTATGGGGAGGGAGCCCCAGCATTTT. It specifies CASSMGREPQHF. V and J are TRBV19 and TRBJ1-5; D is ambiguous. The CDR3 spans 12 residues. Per the germline V gene, CDR1 is LNHDA and CDR2 is SQIVND (reference sequence). V was cut by 3 bases and J by 8 bases, with 8 bases left in between.

The chain combines TRBV7-9 with TRBJ1-5, with 8 bases fitting TRBD1. Germline loops: CDR1 SEHNR, CDR2 FQNEAQ (reference sequence). The CDR3 is 13 amino acids. With 10 bases clipped from V and 4 bases from J, the junction kept 6 bases outside the gene matches. CDR3 loop: CATSGTGNQPQHF. CDR3 sequence (DNA): TGTGCCACCTCCGGGACAGGTAATCAGCCCCAGCATTTT.

The rearrangement links TRBV23-1 to TRBJ1-1; D perhaps matches TRBD1 (5 bases). TRBV23-1 is an ORF for which the function is uncertain. The CDR3 covers 19 residues. Trimming left V 2 bases short and J 4 bases short, with 26 bases between. In nucleotides, the CDR3 is TGCGCCAGCAGTCAACCTAGCGGCAGGGTGGGGATGGTGAGCACTGAAGCTTTCTTT. Protein sequence: CASSQPSGRVGMVSTEAFF.

This chain uses TRBV5-1 with TRBJ2-7, with 8 bases lining up with TRBD1. The V and J ends lost 6 bases and 3 bases, in that order; junction bases with no gene match: 14. CDR3 length: 16 amino acids. Germline V CDR1 and CDR2: SGHRS, YFSETQ. The DNA of the CDR3 is TGCGCCAGCACCCCTTCCTCCGGGACAGGCGTCTACGAGCAGTACTTC. This gives the protein CASTPSSGTGVYEQYF.

V usage is TRBV28 and J usage is TRBJ2-5, with 7 positions matching TRBD1. CDR3 size: 18 residues. The V and J ends lost 4 bases and 4 bases, in that order; junction bases with no gene match: 18. The V gene's germline CDR1 is MDHEN and CDR2 SYDVKM. The CDR3 region has the DNA TGTGCCAGCAGTTACAAAACGGGACAGAGGGTACCTGGAGAGACCCAGTACTTC. This translates into CASSYKTGQRVPGETQYF.

The chain joins TRBV7-9 to TRBJ1-1; D gene unclear. Per the germline V gene, CDR1 is SEHNR and CDR2 is FQNEAQ (reference sequence). Trimming took off 5 bases at V and 0 bases at J, with 16 bases between the two ends. This CDR3 is built from 16 residues. The CDR3 sequence: CASSPTERIMNTEAFF. Written as DNA, the CDR3 is TGTGCCAGCAGCCCTACTGAGAGGATAATGAACACTGAAGCTTTCTTT.

The V gene is TRBV7-2, the J gene TRBJ2-3; D may be TRBD2 (7 bases). CDR1 and CDR2 from the germline V gene are SGHTA and FQGNSA. The CDR3 runs to 15 residues. The V end was cut by 0 bases, the J end by 1 base, with 8 bases between. CDR3: CASSLAGGRTDTQYF. Here the CDR3 DNA reads TGTGCCAGCAGCTTAGCGGGGGGGCGCACAGATACGCAGTATTTT.

This chain uses TRBV9 with TRBJ1-2, with 8 bases matching TRBD1. V trimming: 0 bases; J trimming: 4 bases; junction bases outside the gene matches: 5. The CDR3 has 15 residues. Germline CDR1 SGDLS, CDR2 YYNGEE. CDR3 sequence: CASSVEGQAIYGYTF. The CDR3 DNA reads TGTGCCAGCAGCGTAGAGGGACAGGCTATCTATGGCTACACCTTC.

The CDR3 spells CASSYRRSNQPQHF. For the CDR3, the DNA is TGTGCCAGCAGTTACAGGCGTAGCAATCAGCCCCAGCATTTT. The chain is built from TRBV27 and TRBJ1-5; tentatively, D is TRBD1 (5 bases). This CDR3 is 14 amino acids long. Germline V lookup: CDR1 MNHEY, CDR2 SMNVEV (reference sequence). Trimming stripped 4 bases from V and 0 bases from J, with 7 bases between.

This rearrangement joins TRBV24-1 to TRBJ1-1; D ambiguous. Germline values: CDR1 KGHDR, CDR2 SFDVKD. V was trimmed by 1 base and J by 0 bases, leaving 2 bases between them. The length of the CDR3 is 13 residues. The CDR3 reads CATSDFLNTEAFF. The CDR3 bases are TGTGCCACCAGTGATTTCTTGAACACTGAAGCTTTCTTT.

The genes are TRBV19 and TRBJ1-1; D possibly corresponds to TRBD1 (6 bases). V lost 3 bases and J lost 6, with 17 bases in between. The CDR3 runs to 15 residues. In germline, CDR1 is LNHDA, CDR2 SQIVND (reference sequence). The CDR3 sequence is CASSIDPGEGAEAFF. CDR3 nucleotide sequence: TGTGCCAGTAGTATCGACCCAGGGGAGGGCGCTGAAGCTTTCTTT.

This rearrangement joins TRBV25-1 to TRBJ1-6; D possibly corresponds to TRBD1 (6 bases). Trimming removed 1 base from V and 3 bases from J, with 10 bases in between. The CDR3 loop spans 16 amino acids. Germline V lookup: CDR1 MGHDK, CDR2 SYGVNS. The CDR3 bases are TGTGCCAGCAGTGAATCGGGGGGCCACTATAATTCACCCCTCCACTTT. It is translated as CASSESGGHYNSPLHF.

The J gene is TRBJ1-6, the V gene TRBV6-5; no definite D call. Between the trimmed V and J ends, which lost 8 bases and 2 bases, there was a span of 13 bases. Germline V lookup: CDR1 MNHEY, CDR2 SVGAGI. The CDR3 sequence is 15 residues long. The CDR3 sequence is CASSPEGPYNSPLHF. The CDR3 coding sequence is TGTGCCAGCTCCCCAGAGGGCCCCTATAATTCACCCCTCCACTTT.

V and J are TRBV27 and TRBJ1-6, with TRBD1 identical over 7 bases. CDR1 is MNHEY, CDR2 SMNVEV, per germline (reference sequence). With V trimmed by 3 bases and J by 7 bases, 6 bases remained unmatched. This CDR3 has 15 residues. Written as DNA, the CDR3 is TGTGCCAGCAGTTTGAGGACAGGACAGAATTCACCCCTCCACTTT. Amino acid sequence: CASSLRTGQNSPLHF.

This clone showed up just once. The chain couples TRBV23-1 to TRBJ1-6; D gene unclear. TRBV23-1 falls under the ORF class, with uncertain function. This CDR3 spans 17 amino acids. The V end lost 6 bases, the J end lost 6 bases, and 21 bases lay between the germline ends. CDR3 in DNA: TGCGCCAGCAGCCTCTCCGAAGGACTGGGCTTTAATTCACCCCTCCACTTT. Translating gives CASSLSEGLGFNSPLHF.

The chain combines TRBV9 with TRBJ1-2; D is ambiguous. The V gene's germline CDR1 is SGDLS and CDR2 YYNGEE. The CDR3 runs to 15 residues. V lost 3 bases and J 5 bases, leaving 17 bases between the germline ends. The CDR3 DNA reads TGTGCCAGCAGCGCCCCCGGTCCCCGGGAATATGGCTACACCTTC. This translates into CASSAPGPREYGYTF.

CDR3 in amino acids: CAWGRAGNTIYF. Here the CDR3 DNA reads TGTGCCTGGGGGCGAGCTGGAAACACCATATATTTT. This chain connects TRBV30 to TRBJ1-3, with no clear D. The CDR3 totals 12 residues. Germline CDR1 reads GTSNPN; CDR2 reads SVGIG (reference sequence). V was shortened by 5 bases and J by 2 bases, with 7 bases between the two germline ends.